Below, one T cell receptor (beta chain) is given with its context. The sample belongs to a study of CD8 T cells in Susac syndrome. TEMRA cells were FACS-enriched, unlike CD8+ and CD4+ T cells, which were negatively isolated. The CDR3 is 13 residues long. V lost 1 base, J lost 4 bases, and 9 bases lay in between. Looked up from germline, CDR1 is SGHDT and CDR2 is YYEEEE. Reverse transcription of roughly 0.45 to 1 ug RNA used random hexamers. TCRdb ran MiXCR on the immunoSEQ multiplex PCR reads and lists one entry per CDR3 protein. The repertoire holds a few hundred thousand distinct CDR3 sequences, with about 94% as singletons.

This TCR was sampled from a human donor with multiple sclerosis. The specimen sequenced was CD8+ T cells from PBMCs. The chain recombines TRBV5-6 with TRBJ2-7; no clear D gene. CDR3 loop: CASSLWPEYEQYF. CDR3 coding DNA: TGTGCCAGCAGCTTGTGGCCAGAATACGAGCAGTACTTC.